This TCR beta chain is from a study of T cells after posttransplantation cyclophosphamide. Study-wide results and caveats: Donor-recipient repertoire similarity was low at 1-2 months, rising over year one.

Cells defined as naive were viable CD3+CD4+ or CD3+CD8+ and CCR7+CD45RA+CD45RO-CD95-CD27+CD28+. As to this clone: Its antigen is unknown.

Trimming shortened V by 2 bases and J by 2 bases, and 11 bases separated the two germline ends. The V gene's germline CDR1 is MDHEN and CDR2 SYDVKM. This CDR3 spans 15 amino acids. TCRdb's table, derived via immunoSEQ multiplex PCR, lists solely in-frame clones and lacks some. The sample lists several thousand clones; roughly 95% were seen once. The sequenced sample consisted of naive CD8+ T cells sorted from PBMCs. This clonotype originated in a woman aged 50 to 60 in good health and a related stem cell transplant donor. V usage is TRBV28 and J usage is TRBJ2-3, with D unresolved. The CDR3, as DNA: TGTGCCAGCAGTTTACCTACTGAGTCCACAGATACGCAGTATTTT. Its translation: CASSLPTESTDTQYF.